This record covers a single T cell receptor beta chain. Its target is unknown. This CDR3 contains 13 residues. The germline gives CDR1 SQVTM, CDR2 ANQGSEA. The junction had 5 bases not matched to a gene; V was cut back by 6 bases and J by 6 bases. These data are taken from a study of cytomegalovirus exposure and HLA in healthy donors. Study background: There were nearly 120 million unique TCR beta sequences, drawn from about 200 million T cells, in an earlier analysis.

Study outcomes and limitations: A few chains tied to CMV proved CMV antigen-specific in vitro. Accounts indicate the classifier identified cytomegalovirus status with strong specificity and sensitivity.

PCR primers comprised 60 Vbeta and 13 Jbeta primers. The method was immunoSEQ multiplex PCR; TCRdb's version includes in-frame clones alone and lacks a portion of them. The sample consists of some 200,000 clones, 78% of them appearing once. Samples came from healthy bone marrow donors. V and J are TRBV29-1 and TRBJ2-4; 10 bases are a match to TRBD1. This TCR came from a female donor in good health and CMV-seronegative. The sequencing sample was made of PBMCs. The CDR3 loop is CSVLTGGANIQYF. The CDR3 bases are TGCAGCGTATTGACAGGGGGCGCAAACATTCAGTACTTC. Looking up the rest from reference TRBV29-1 and TRBJ2-4 gives the full variable domain: SAVISQKPSRDICQRGTSLTIQCQVDSQVTMMFWYRQQPGQSLTLIATANQGSEATYESGFVIDKFPISRPNLTFSTLTVSNMSPEDSSIYLCSVLTGGANIQYFGAGTRLSVL.